The 5 T cell receptor beta chains given below trace back to one sample, sequenced in a study of chemoradiotherapy in HPV16-positive cancers. The assay was immunoSEQ multiplex PCR, and TCRdb's table has in-frame clones only and misses some. The sample consists of approximately 19,000 clones, about 90% of them appearing once. The specimen was blood, collected from a patient who underwent chemoradiotherapy. The receptors here all came from a human donor with HPV-associated anogenital cancer.

The V call is TRBV6-1, the J call TRBJ2-3; D possibly corresponds to TRBD2 (6 bases). The CDR3 has 12 amino acids. Germline assignment: CDR1 MNHNS and CDR2 SASEGT. The germline V and J ends were trimmed by 7 bases and 4 bases, with 9 bases remaining between them. CDR3 sequence reads: CASKGGPDTQYF. The CDR3 DNA is TGTGCCAGCAAGGGAGGTCCAGATACGCAGTATTTT.

This clone was recorded once. The genes are TRBV7-9 and TRBJ1-6; D may be TRBD1 (6 bases). V was clipped by 5 bases and J by 8 bases, with 13 bases between them. Germline-derived CDR1 and CDR2 are SEHNR and FQNEAQ (reference sequence). The CDR3 is 14 residues long. This CDR3 is CASSEQGVHSPLHF. CDR3 DNA: TGTGCCAGCAGCGAACAGGGAGTACATTCACCCCTCCACTTT.

The genes are TRBV12-1 and TRBJ2-7. TRBV12-1 is classified as a pseudogene. This CDR3 contains 14 residues. CDR3 residues: CASSRPGDHYEQYF. The CDR3 nucleotides read TGTGCCAGCAGCAGACCCGGGGACCACTACGAGCAGTACTTC.

V gene TRBV18 combines with J gene TRBJ1-1; tentatively, D is TRBD1 (6 bases). V was pared by 3 bases and J by 1 base, with 9 bases between. The CDR3 has 14 residues. Germline-derived CDR1 and CDR2 are KGHSH and LQKENI. The CDR3 is CASSPQGSNTEAFF. The CDR3 DNA follows: TGTGCCAGCTCACCTCAGGGGTCGAACACTGAAGCTTTCTTT.

This chain connects TRBV10-1 to TRBJ1-3; tentatively, D is TRBD1 (5 bases). Germline lookup yields CDR1 WNHNN and CDR2 SYGVQD (reference sequence). V gave up 6 bases and J gave up 6 bases, with 15 bases separating them. The CDR3 has 14 amino acids. CDR3 in DNA: TGCGCCAGCAGCGGGACGTACGCCGAAAACACCATATATTTT. Translation gives CASSGTYAENTIYF.